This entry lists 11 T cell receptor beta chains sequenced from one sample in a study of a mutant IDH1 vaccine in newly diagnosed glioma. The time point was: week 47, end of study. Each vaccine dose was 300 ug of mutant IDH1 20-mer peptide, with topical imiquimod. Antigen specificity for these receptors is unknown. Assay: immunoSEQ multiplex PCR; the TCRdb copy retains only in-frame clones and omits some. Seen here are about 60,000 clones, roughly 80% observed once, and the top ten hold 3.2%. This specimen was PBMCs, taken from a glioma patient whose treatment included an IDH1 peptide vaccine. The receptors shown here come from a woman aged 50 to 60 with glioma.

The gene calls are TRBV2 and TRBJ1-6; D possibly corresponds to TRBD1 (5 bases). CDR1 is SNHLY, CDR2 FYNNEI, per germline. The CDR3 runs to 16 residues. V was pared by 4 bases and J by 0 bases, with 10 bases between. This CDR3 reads CASSGGPSSYNSPLHF. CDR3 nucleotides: TGTGCCAGCAGTGGGGGCCCGAGCTCCTATAATTCACCCCTCCACTTT.

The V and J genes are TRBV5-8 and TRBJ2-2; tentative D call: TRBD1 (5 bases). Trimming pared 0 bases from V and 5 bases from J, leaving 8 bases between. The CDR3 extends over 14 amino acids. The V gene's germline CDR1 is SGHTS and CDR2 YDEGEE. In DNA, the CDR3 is TGTGCCAGCAGCTTGGGGGGCAGGACCGGGGAGCTGTTTTTT. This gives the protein CASSLGGRTGELFF. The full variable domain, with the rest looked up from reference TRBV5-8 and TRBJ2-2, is EAGVTQSPTHLIKTRGQQATLRCSPISGHTSVYWYQQALGLGLQFLLWYDEGEERNRGNFPPRFSGRQFPNYSSELNVNALELEDSALYLCASSLGGRTGELFFGEGSRLTVL.

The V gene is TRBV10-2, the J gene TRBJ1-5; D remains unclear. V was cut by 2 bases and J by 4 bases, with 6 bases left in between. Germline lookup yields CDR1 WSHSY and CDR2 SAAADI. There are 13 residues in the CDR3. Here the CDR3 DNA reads TGCGCCAGCAGTGAGCAGGTTAATCAGCCCCAGCATTTT. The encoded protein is CASSEQVNQPQHF.

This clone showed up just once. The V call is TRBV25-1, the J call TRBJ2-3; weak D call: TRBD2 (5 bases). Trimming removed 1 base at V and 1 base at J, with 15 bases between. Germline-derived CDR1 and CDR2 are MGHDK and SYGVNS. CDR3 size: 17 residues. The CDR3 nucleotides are TGTGCCAGCAGTGAATTCGGCGGGCAGGCCGGCACAGATACGCAGTATTTT. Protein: CASSEFGGQAGTDTQYF.

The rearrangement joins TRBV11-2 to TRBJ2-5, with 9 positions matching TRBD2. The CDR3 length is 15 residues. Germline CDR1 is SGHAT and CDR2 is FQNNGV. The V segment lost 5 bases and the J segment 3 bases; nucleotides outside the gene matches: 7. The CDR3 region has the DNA TGTGCCAGCAGCGTTAGCGGGGGCAAAGAAGAGACCCAGTACTTC. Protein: CASSVSGGKEETQYF.

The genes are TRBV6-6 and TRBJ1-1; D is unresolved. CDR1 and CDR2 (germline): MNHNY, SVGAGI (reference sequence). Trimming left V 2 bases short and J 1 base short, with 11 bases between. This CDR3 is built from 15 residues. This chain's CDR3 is CASSYVGSRNTEAFF. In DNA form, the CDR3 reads TGTGCCAGCAGTTACGTGGGGAGTCGGAACACTGAAGCTTTCTTT.

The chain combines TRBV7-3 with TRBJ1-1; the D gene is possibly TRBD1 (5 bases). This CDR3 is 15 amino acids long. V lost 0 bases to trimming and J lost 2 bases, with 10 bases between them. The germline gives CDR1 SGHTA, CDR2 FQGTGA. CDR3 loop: CASSLTFGANTEAFF. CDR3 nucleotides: TGTGCCAGCAGCTTAACGTTCGGGGCCAACACTGAAGCTTTCTTT. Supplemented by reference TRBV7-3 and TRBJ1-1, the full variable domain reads GAGVSQTPSNKVTEKGKYVELRCDPISGHTALYWYRQSLGQGPEFLIYFQGTGAADDSGLPNDRFFAVRPEGSVSTLKIQRTERGDSAVYLCASSLTFGANTEAFFGQGTRLTVV.

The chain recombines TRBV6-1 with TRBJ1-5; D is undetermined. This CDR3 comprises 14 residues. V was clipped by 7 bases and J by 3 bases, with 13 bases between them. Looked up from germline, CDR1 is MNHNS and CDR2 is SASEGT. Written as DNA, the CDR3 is TGTGCCAGCACTCAGTCCGCCTACAATCAGCCCCAGCATTTT. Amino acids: CASTQSAYNQPQHF.

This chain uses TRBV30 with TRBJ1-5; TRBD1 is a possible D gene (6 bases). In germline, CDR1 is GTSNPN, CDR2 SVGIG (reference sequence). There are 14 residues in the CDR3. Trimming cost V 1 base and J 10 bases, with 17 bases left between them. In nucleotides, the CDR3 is TGTGCCTGGAGTGACCAGGGGATGATAGGCCCCCAGCATTTT. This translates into CAWSDQGMIGPQHF.

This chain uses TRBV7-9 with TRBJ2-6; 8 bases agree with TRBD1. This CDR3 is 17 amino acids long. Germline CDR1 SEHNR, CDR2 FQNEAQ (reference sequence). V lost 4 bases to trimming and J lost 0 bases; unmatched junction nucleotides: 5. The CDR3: CASSSGQGSSGANVLTF. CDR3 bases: TGTGCCAGCAGCTCCGGACAGGGAAGCTCTGGGGCCAACGTCCTGACTTTC.

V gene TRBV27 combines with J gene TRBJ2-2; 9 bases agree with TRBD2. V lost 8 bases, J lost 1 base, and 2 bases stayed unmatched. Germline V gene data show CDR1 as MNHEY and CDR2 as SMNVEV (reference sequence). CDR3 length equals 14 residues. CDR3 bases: TGTGCCAGCGGAGCGGGGGGGAACACCGGGGAGCTGTTTTTT. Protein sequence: CASGAGGNTGELFF.